The 6 T cell receptor beta chains reported below all come from one sample, sequenced in a study of blood T cell repertoires in COVID-19. The repertoire was sequenced with immunoSEQ multiplex PCR; TCRdb's copy has only in-frame clones and lacks some. The data show about 180,000 clones, with more than 75% seen just once and roughly an eighth held by the top ten. The sequenced sample was peripheral blood. The receptor set was obtained from a woman aged 70-85 years with COVID-19, enrolled during active disease.

The chain has TRBV7-3 and TRBJ2-1; 11 bases line up with TRBD2. The germline V gene encodes CDR1 SGHTA and CDR2 FQGTGA. The V gene end was trimmed by 5 bases and the J gene end by 4 bases; junction bases not matched to a gene: 4. This CDR3 comprises 15 residues. The CDR3 protein is CASSQTSGEYNEQFF. For the CDR3, the DNA is TGTGCCAGCAGCCAGACTAGCGGGGAGTACAATGAGCAGTTCTTC.

This clone occurred a few times. This chain uses TRBV7-9 with TRBJ1-2, with D tentatively TRBD1 (6 bases). V dropped 0 bases and J dropped 2 bases, with 16 bases sitting between them. From germline, CDR1 is SEHNR and CDR2 FQNEAQ (reference sequence). This CDR3 comprises 17 residues. The CDR3 region is CASSLARTEALNYGYTF. CDR3 nucleotides: TGTGCCAGCAGCTTAGCGAGGACAGAGGCACTAAACTATGGCTACACCTTC.

This clone came up a few times. The rearrangement links TRBV7-9 to TRBJ1-5; 12 positions agree with TRBD1. Trimming removed 5 bases from V and 3 bases from J; junction bases left unmatched: 5. There are 16 residues in the CDR3. Per the germline V gene, CDR1 is SEHNR and CDR2 is FQNEAQ (reference sequence). The CDR3 region has the DNA TGTGCCAGCAGCATAGGGACAGGGGGCATCAATCAGCCCCAGCATTTT. This codes for CASSIGTGGINQPQHF.

The chain couples TRBV7-2 to TRBJ2-7; TRBD1 matches 8 bases. There are 16 residues in the CDR3. V gave up 2 bases and J gave up 0 bases; unmatched junction bases: 6. Germline V gene sequence: CDR1 SGHTA, CDR2 FQGNSA. The CDR3 DNA follows: TGTGCCAGCAGCTTATCCGGGGACAGGAGCTCCTACGAGCAGTACTTC. This encodes CASSLSGDRSSYEQYF. The whole variable domain, filled in from reference TRBV7-2 and TRBJ2-7, reads GAGVSQSPSNKVTEKGKDVELRCDPISGHTALYWYRQSLGQGLEFLIYFQGNSAPDKSGLPSDRFSAERTGGSVSTLTIQRTQQEDSAVYLCASSLSGDRSSYEQYFGPGTRLTVT.

The chain couples TRBV30 to TRBJ2-3; 11 bases map to TRBD2. The CDR3 sequence is 17 residues long. Germline CDR1 reads GTSNPN; CDR2 reads SVGIG (reference sequence). V trimming: 2 bases; J trimming: 1 base; junction bases outside the gene matches: 8. In nucleotides, the CDR3 is TGTGCCTGGAGTCAAACTAGCGGGGGACGGGGCACAGATACGCAGTATTTT. Protein sequence: CAWSQTSGGRGTDTQYF. The whole variable domain, filled in from reference TRBV30 and TRBJ2-3, reads SQTIHQWPATLVQPVGSPLSLECTVEGTSNPNLYWYRQAAGRGLQLLFYSVGIGQISSEVPQNLSASRPQDRQFILSSKKLLLSDSGFYLCAWSQTSGGRGTDTQYFGPGTRLTVL.

This clone has just a few counts. This chain connects TRBV9 to TRBJ2-1; 7 positions match TRBD2. V was pared by 0 bases and J by 4 bases, with 7 bases of the junction left unmatched. Germline loops: CDR1 SGDLS, CDR2 YYNGEE. The CDR3 runs to 16 residues. CDR3 bases: TGTGCCAGCAGCGTAGGTTTAGCGGGTCCTTACAATGAGCAGTTCTTC. Residues: CASSVGLAGPYNEQFF.